In its sample, the clone carrying this T cell receptor (beta chain) was seen a few times. The antigen is not known. This entry belongs to a study of vaccination effects on CD4 cells after COVID-19. The overall study: Sampling occurred 16 days and one week pre-vaccination in two convalescent patients.

Expansion with viral peptide pools was applied to antigen-specific CD4+ T cells by the ViraFEST assay prior to sequencing. Isolation of CD4+ T cells took place after approximately 10 days of culture. SARS-CoV-2 infected the person between March and December 2020, as confirmed by PCR. Here immunoSEQ multiplex PCR was the method, and the copy in TCRdb shows in-frame clones only, minus some. The repertoire has under 70,000 clones, around 80% of them found once; the top ten carry about 5%. With 4 bases clipped from V and 6 bases from J, the junction kept 21 bases outside the gene matches. CDR3 length: 20 amino acids. CDR1 and CDR2 (germline): SGDLS, YYNGEE.

The receptor was derived from a human donor who had a prior SARS-CoV-2 infection. The chain couples TRBV9 to TRBJ2-1, with 11 bases lining up with TRBD2. Sequenced here: CD4+ T cells from PBMCs cultured with HIV peptides, sampled before COVID-19 vaccination. Documented subset: HIV-1 Nef peptide pool negative control/reference culture. As DNA, the CDR3 is TGTGCCAGCAGCCCAAGTAGTCGTGGAGTAGCGGGGGGGCGGTTCAATGAGCAGTTCTTC. Its protein product is CASSPSSRGVAGGRFNEQFF.